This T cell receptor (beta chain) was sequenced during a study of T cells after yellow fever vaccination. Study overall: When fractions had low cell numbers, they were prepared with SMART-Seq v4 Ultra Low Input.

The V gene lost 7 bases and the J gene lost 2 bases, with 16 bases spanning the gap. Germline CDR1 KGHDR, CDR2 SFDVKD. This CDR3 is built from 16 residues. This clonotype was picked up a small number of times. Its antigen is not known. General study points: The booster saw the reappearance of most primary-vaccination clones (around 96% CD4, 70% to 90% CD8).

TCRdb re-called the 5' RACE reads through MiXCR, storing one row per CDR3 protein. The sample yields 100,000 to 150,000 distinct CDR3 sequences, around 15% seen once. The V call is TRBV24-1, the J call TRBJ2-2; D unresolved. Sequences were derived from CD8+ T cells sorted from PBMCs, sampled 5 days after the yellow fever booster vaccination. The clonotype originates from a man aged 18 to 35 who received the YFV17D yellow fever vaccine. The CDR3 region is CATRDTRATNTGELFF. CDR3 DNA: TGTGCCACCAGGGATACAAGGGCGACCAACACCGGGGAGCTGTTTTTT.